This TCR beta chain was identified in a study of shared clonotypes between healthy human individuals. Trimming shortened V by 2 bases and J by 10 bases, and 9 bases separated the two germline ends. The CDR3 is 12 residues long. Germline assignment: CDR1 SGHVS and CDR2 FNYEAQ. Clones were sequenced by immunoSEQ multiplex PCR, and TCRdb holds only the in-frame ones, with some missing. Of about 2 million clones listed, approximately 95% are singletons. The receptor comes from a man younger than 35 in good health. Material for sequencing was naive CD4+ T cells sorted from blood. The subset was: CD45RA+ positively selected. The chain carries TRBV7-6 and TRBJ2-1; D unclear. In DNA form, the CDR3 reads TGTGCCAGCAGCTTACGAGGCCCAGAGCAGTTCTTC. Its protein is CASSLRGPEQFF. Combining the CDR3 with reference TRBV7-6 and TRBJ2-1 gives the whole variable domain GAGVSQSPRYKVTKRGQDVALRCDPISGHVSLYWYRQALGQGPEFLTYFNYEAQQDKSGLPNDRFSAERPEGSISTLTIQRTEQRDSAMYRCASSLRGPEQFFGPGTRLTVL.